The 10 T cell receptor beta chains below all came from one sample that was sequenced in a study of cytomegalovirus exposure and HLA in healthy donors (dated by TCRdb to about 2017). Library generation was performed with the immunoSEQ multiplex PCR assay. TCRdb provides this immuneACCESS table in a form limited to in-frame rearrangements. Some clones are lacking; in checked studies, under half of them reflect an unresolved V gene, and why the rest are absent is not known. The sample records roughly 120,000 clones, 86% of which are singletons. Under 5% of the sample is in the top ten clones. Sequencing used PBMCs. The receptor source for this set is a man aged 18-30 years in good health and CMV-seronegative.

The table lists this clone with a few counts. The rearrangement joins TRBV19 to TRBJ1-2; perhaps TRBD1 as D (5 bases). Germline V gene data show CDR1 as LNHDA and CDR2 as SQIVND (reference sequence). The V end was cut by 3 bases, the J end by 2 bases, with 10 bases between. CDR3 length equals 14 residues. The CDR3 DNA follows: TGTGCCAGTAGTATTGCAGGGAACAACTATGGCTACACCTTC. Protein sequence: CASSIAGNNYGYTF.

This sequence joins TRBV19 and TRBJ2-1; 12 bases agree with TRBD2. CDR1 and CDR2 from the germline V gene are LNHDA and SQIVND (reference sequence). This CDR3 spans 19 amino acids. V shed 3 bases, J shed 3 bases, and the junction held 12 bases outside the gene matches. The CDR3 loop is CASSIEASGGAVGYNEQFF. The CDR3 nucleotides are TGTGCCAGTAGTATTGAAGCTAGCGGGGGGGCCGTAGGCTACAATGAGCAGTTCTTC.

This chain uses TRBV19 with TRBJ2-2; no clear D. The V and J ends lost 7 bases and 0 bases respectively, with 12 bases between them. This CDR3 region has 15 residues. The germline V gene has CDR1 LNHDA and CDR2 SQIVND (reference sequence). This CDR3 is CASTPIAANTGELFF. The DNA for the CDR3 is TGTGCCAGTACCCCTATAGCTGCGAACACCGGGGAGCTGTTTTTT.

The CDR3, as DNA: TGTGCCAGCAGCTTGGTCCAGGGCTACACCTTC. Protein sequence: CASSLVQGYTF. The rearrangement uses TRBV11-2 and TRBJ1-2, with D unresolved. Germline CDR1 is SGHAT and CDR2 is FQNNGV. The germline V and J ends were trimmed by 3 bases and 8 bases, with 7 bases remaining between them. This CDR3 has 11 amino acids.

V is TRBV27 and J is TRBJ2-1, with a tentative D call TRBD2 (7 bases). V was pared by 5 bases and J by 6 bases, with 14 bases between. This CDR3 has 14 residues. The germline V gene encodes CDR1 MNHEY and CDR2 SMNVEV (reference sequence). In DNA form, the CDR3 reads TGTGCCAGCAGTCCCGGGGGGCCAGGCAATGAGCAGTTCTTC. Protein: CASSPGGPGNEQFF.

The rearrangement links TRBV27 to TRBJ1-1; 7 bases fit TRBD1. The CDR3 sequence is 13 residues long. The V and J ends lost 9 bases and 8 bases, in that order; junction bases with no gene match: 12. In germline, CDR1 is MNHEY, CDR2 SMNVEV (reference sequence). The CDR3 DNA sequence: TGTGCCAGTTTACCTGGAGGGGGCTTGGAAGCTTTCTTT. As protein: CASLPGGGLEAFF.

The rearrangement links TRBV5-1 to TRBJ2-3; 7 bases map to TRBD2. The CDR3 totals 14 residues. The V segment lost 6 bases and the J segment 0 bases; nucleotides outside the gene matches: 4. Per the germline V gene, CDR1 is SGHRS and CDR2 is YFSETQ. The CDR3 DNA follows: TGCGCCAGCACGGAGGGAGGGAGCACAGATACGCAGTATTTT. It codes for CASTEGGSTDTQYF.

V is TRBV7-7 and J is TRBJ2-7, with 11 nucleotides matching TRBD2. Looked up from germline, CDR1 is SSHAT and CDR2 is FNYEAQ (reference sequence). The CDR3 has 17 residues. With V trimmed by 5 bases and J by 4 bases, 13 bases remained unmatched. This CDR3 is CASSPLRRASGRYEQYF. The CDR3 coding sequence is TGTGCCAGCAGCCCTCTGCGGCGGGCTAGCGGGAGGTACGAGCAGTACTTC. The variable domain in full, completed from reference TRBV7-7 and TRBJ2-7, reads GAGVSQSPRYKVTKRGQDVTLRCDPISSHATLYWYQQALGQGPEFLTYFNYEAQPDKSGLPSDRFSAERPEGSISTLTIQRTEQRDSAMYRCASSPLRRASGRYEQYFGPGTRLTVT.

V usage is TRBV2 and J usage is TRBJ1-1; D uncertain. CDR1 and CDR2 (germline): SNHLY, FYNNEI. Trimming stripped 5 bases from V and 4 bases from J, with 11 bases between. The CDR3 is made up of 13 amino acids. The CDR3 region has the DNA TGTGCCAGCAGTAAAGTACTCACCACTGAAGCTTTCTTT. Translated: CASSKVLTTEAFF.

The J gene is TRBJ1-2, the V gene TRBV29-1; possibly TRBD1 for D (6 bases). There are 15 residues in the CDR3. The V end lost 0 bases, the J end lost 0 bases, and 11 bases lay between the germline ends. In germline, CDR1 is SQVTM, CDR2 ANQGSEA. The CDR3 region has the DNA TGCAGCGTTGAAGATCCAGGGGCCGCTAACTATGGCTACACCTTC. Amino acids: CSVEDPGAANYGYTF.